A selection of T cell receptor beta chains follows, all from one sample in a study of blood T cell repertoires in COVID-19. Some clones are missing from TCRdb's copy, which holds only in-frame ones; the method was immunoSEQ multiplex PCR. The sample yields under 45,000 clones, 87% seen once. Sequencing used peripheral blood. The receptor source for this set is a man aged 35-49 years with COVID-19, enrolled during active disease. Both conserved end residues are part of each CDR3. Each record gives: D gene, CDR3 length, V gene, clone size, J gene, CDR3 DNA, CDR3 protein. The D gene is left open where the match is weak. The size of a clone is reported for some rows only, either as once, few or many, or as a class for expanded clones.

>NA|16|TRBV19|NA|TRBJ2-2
TGTGCCAGTAGTAGAGCCGGGCCCCGGGGCACCGGGGAGCTGTTTTTT
CASSRAGPRGTGELFF
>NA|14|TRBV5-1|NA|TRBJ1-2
TGCGCCAGCAGCTTGGGACAGAGCTCCTATGGCTACACCTTC
CASSLGQSSYGYTF
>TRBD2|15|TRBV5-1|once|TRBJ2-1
TGCGCCAGCAGCTTGGCAGGACTAGCGGTCGATGAGCAGTTCTTC
CASSLAGLAVDEQFF
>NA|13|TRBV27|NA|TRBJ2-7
TGTGCCAGCAGTTTCCAGGGCTCCTACGAGCAGTACTTC
CASSFQGSYEQYF
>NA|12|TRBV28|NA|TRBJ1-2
TGTGCCAGCAGTTTAAGCACCTATGGCTACACCTTC
CASSLSTYGYTF
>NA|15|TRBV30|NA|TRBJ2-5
TGTGCCTGGAGCGCTACAGAGAGTGGGTGGGGGCCCCAGTACTTC
CAWSATESGWGPQYF
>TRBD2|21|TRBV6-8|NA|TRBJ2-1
TGTGCCAGCAGTTACACGACCCGGACTAGCGGGGTCCGAAGCTCCTACAATGAGCAGTTCTTC
CASSYTTRTSGVRSSYNEQFF
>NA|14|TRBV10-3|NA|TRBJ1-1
TGTGCCATCAGTCCCGGGGAATTGGACACTGAAGCTTTCTTT
CAISPGELDTEAFF
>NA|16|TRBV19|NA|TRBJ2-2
TGTGCCAGTAGTATGGCTAGCTGGGCGGGCACCGGGGAGCTGTTTTTT
CASSMASWAGTGELFF
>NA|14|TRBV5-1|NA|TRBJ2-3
TGCGCCAGCAGCGCGGGAACCAACACAGATACGCAGTATTTT
CASSAGTNTDTQYF
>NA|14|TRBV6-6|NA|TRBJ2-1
TGTGCCAGCAGTTACTCGCAGGGGAAGAATGAGCAGTTCTTC
CASSYSQGKNEQFF
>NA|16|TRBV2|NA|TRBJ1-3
TGTGCCAGCAGTGACACGGGATCTACCTCTGGAAACACCATATATTTT
CASSDTGSTSGNTIYF
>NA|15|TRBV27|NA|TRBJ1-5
TGTGCCAGCAGTTTAGGGACCGGGGGGAATCAGCCCCAGCATTTT
CASSLGTGGNQPQHF
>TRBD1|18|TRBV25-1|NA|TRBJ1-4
TGTGCCAGCAGTGACCCCCGGGACAGGGTCTCACCCGGGGGAAAACTGTTTTTT
CASSDPRDRVSPGGKLFF
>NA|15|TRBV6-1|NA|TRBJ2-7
TGTGCCAGCAGTGAAGAGGGTCGTTCGGGATACGAGCAGTACTTC
CASSEEGRSGYEQYF
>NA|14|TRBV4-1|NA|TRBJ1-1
TGCGCCAGCACCGGATTATTCGGGGGGACTGAAGCTTTCTTT
CASTGLFGGTEAFF
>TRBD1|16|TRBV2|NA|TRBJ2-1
TGTGCCAGTTCCGGGACAGGGAGCGGACAGTACAATGAGCAGTTCTTC
CASSGTGSGQYNEQFF
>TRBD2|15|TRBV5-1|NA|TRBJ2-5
TGCGCCAGCAGCTTCGGACTAGCGGGAGTAGAGACCCAGTACTTC
CASSFGLAGVETQYF
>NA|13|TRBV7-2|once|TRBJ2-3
TGTGCCAGCAGCTTTTCCAGATCAGATACGCAGTATTTT
CASSFSRSDTQYF
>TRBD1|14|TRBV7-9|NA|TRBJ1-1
TGTGCCAGCAGCCCCCCCCAGGGGGACACTGAAGCTTTCTTT
CASSPPQGDTEAFF
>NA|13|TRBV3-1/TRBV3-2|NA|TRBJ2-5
TGTGCCAGCAGCGTACAGGGGAGGAAGACCCAGTACTTC
CASSVQGRKTQYF
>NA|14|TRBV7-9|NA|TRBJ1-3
TGTGCCAGCACCCGGGGGGACTCTGGAAACACCATATATTTT
CASTRGDSGNTIYF
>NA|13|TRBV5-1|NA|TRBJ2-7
TGCGCCAGCAGCTTGAATCCGGGCTACGAGCAGTACTTC
CASSLNPGYEQYF
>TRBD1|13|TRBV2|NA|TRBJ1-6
TGTGCCAGCAGTGAGGGACAGCCCTCACCCCTCCACTTT
CASSEGQPSPLHF
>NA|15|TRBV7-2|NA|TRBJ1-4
TGTGCCAGCAGCCCCCAGGGACGGGGGAATGAAAAACTGTTTTTT
CASSPQGRGNEKLFF
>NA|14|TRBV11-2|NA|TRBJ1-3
TGTGCCAGCAGCTTCGGGGGGCCTGGAAACACCATATATTTT
CASSFGGPGNTIYF
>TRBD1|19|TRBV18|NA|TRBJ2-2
TGTGCCAGCTCACCACCGCCTCAATTGGGACAGGCGAACACCGGGGAGCTGTTTTTT
CASSPPPQLGQANTGELFF
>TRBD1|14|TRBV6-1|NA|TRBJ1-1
TGTGCCAGCAGGTACTTACAGGGGAGCACTGAAGCTTTCTTT
CASRYLQGSTEAFF
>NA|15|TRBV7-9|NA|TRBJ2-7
TGTGCCAGCACCGCGGGGCCCGCGTCCCTCTACGAGCAGTACTTC
CASTAGPASLYEQYF
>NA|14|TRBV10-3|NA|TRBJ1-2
TGTGCCATCAGTGAGCACACGGACCGAGGGGGCTACACCTTC
CAISEHTDRGGYTF